The 2 T cell receptor beta chains in this list originate from one sample, sequenced in a study of blood T cells in healthy people across ages. Through a sample-barcoded 5' primer and a J-beta primer mix, a second PCR was run for roughly 6 to 12 cycles. One entry per CDR3 protein, called by TCRdb with MiXCR from the 5' RACE reads. The top ten clones hold approximately 14% of a sample with about 590,000 distinct CDR3 sequences, around 31% of them seen once. The sample taken for sequencing was blood. All receptors derive from a woman older than 75 in good health.

The chain has TRBV5-1 and TRBJ1-2; D is uncertain. V lost 0 bases and J lost 4, with 13 bases in between. Looked up from germline, CDR1 is SGHRS and CDR2 is YFSETQ. The CDR3 extends over 15 amino acids. CDR3 protein: CASSLGPTSLYGYTF. For the CDR3, the DNA is TGCGCCAGCAGCTTGGGGCCGACTTCCCTCTATGGCTACACCTTC.

This clonotype appeared many times. The chain has TRBV9 and TRBJ2-3; tentatively, D is TRBD2 (6 bases). The CDR3 length is 17 residues. The germline CDR1 and CDR2 sequences are SGDLS and YYNGEE. V shed 3 bases and J shed 1 base, with 18 bases lying between them. The DNA for the CDR3 is TGTGCCAGCAGCGCCCTTCCCAGGGCTAGCGGCACAGATACGCAGTATTTT. Protein sequence: CASSALPRASGTDTQYF.